This is a list of T cell receptor beta chains from one sample in a study of blood T cells in healthy people across ages. TCRdb re-derived calls from the 5' RACE reads in MiXCR, one entry per CDR3 protein. The sample gives some 780,000 distinct CDR3 sequences, around 50% of which show up once; roughly 24% is in the top ten. The sequencing sample was made of blood. The receptors shown here come from a man in his forties in good health. Both conserved end residues are part of each CDR3. D genes are given only for firm matches. The size field is filled for only some rows; it gives once, few, many or a size class.

clone_size	v_call	j_call	d_call	cdr3_aa	cdr3_nt
-	TRBV28	TRBJ1-4	-	CASNRGRLNEKLFF	TGTGCCAGCAATCGGGGGCGGCTTAATGAAAAACTGTTTTTT
-	TRBV5-1	TRBJ2-7	TRBD2	CASSWWTSGRVSSSYEQYF	TGCGCCAGCAGCTGGTGGACTAGCGGGAGGGTTTCGAGCTCCTACGAGCAGTACTTC
few	TRBV5-1	TRBJ2-7	-	CASSLGVFPYEQYF	TGCGCCAGCAGCTTAGGGGTTTTCCCCTACGAGCAGTACTTC
-	TRBV5-1	TRBJ2-3	TRBD1	CASSLGQGRIGDTQYF	TGCGCCAGCAGCTTGGGACAGGGGAGGATTGGAGATACGCAGTATTTT
-	TRBV13	TRBJ2-1	TRBD1	CASSPGQGFNEQFF	TGTGCCAGCAGCCCGGGACAGGGGTTTAATGAGCAGTTCTTC
few	TRBV25-1	TRBJ2-1	-	CASSRLGNEQFF	TGTGCCAGCAGCCGCCTCGGGAATGAGCAGTTCTTC
-	TRBV6-1	TRBJ2-1	TRBD1	CASNDRGRATYEQFF	TGTGCCAGCAACGACAGGGGGAGGGCCACCTACGAGCAGTTCTTC
-	TRBV29-1	TRBJ2-1	-	CSVEEAYNGQFF	TGCAGCGTTGAGGAGGCCTACAATGGGCAGTTCTTC
-	TRBV7-6	TRBJ2-3	-	CASSPTTSRDTQYF	TGTGCCAGCAGCCCGACTACCTCCAGAGATACGCAGTATTTT
few	TRBV10-3	TRBJ2-7	TRBD1	CAISDPLPGDRPYEQYF	TGTGCCATCAGCGACCCCCTTCCCGGGGACAGACCCTACGAGCAGTACTTC
-	TRBV7-9	TRBJ2-2	-	CASSFLGANTGELFF	TGTGCCAGCAGCTTTTTAGGGGCGAACACCGGGGAGCTGTTTTTT
-	TRBV7-9	TRBJ2-7	-	CASSLQHYEQYF	TGTGCCAGCAGCCTACAGCACTACGAGCAGTACTTC
few	TRBV7-9	TRBJ2-3	TRBD2	CASSLVLAGGTQYF	TGTGCCAGCAGCTTAGTTTTAGCGGGGGGTACGCAGTATTTT
few	TRBV25-1	TRBJ2-2	-	CASSDFGRGVGGELFF	TGTGCCAGCAGTGATTTCGGGAGAGGGGTAGGCGGGGAGCTGTTTTTT
-	TRBV9	TRBJ2-5	TRBD2	CASSVDQRDGERYF	TGTGCCAGCAGCGTAGACCAGCGGGATGGCGAGCGGTACTTC
-	TRBV27	TRBJ2-7	TRBD2	CASSLLRTNLDSGLTYNEQYF	TGTGCCAGCAGTTTGTTAAGGACAAATTTGGACTCGGGACTAACTTACAATGAGCAGTACTTC
-	TRBV6-2/TRBV6-3	TRBJ2-1	-	CASTQAPLSGSSYNEQFF	TGTGCCAGCACCCAGGCCCCCCTTAGCGGAAGCTCCTACAATGAGCAGTTCTTC
few	TRBV3-1	TRBJ2-2	-	CASSLGPSRVLGELFF	TGTGCCAGCAGCTTGGGGCCCTCGAGGGTTCTAGGGGAGCTGTTTTTT
-	TRBV9	TRBJ2-1	-	CASSVGTNSYNEQFF	TGTGCCAGCAGCGTTGGGACAAACTCCTACAATGAGCAGTTCTTC
-	TRBV10-3	TRBJ2-3	TRBD1	CAISEGTGIPDTQYF	TGTGCCATCAGTGAGGGGACAGGGATCCCAGATACGCAGTATTTT
-	TRBV6-5	TRBJ1-1	-	CASGGLNTEAFF	TGTGCCAGCGGGGGATTGAACACTGAAGCTTTCTTT
few	TRBV2	TRBJ2-7	-	CASRGRLDSYEQYF	TGTGCCAGCAGGGGTCGGTTAGACTCCTACGAGCAGTACTTC
few	TRBV5-6	TRBJ2-4	-	CASSPQIAKNIQYF	TGTGCCAGCAGCCCGCAGATAGCCAAAAACATTCAGTACTTC
few	TRBV18	TRBJ2-1	-	CASSPRQEIYNEQFF	TGTGCCAGCTCACCACGACAGGAAATTTACAATGAGCAGTTCTTC
few	TRBV7-2	TRBJ2-1	-	CASSLVAAHNEQFF	TGTGCCAGCAGCTTGGTAGCGGCCCACAATGAGCAGTTCTTC
-	TRBV7-2	TRBJ2-3	TRBD2	CASSSIGTSGSTDTQYF	TGTGCCAGCAGCTCTATCGGGACTAGCGGAAGCACAGATACGCAGTATTTT
-	TRBV28	TRBJ2-5	-	CAIKGETQYF	TGTGCCATCAAGGGGGAGACCCAGTACTTC
-	TRBV20-1	TRBJ2-5	TRBD2	CSARVGGGHETQYF	TGCAGTGCTAGAGTCGGGGGGGGGCATGAGACCCAGTACTTC
-	TRBV20-1	TRBJ2-1	TRBD2	CSAGTSGGNEQFF	TGCAGTGCTGGGACTAGCGGGGGCAATGAGCAGTTCTTC
-	TRBV5-1	TRBJ2-2	TRBD1	CASSLGPGGLTGELFF	TGCGCCAGCAGCTTGGGTCCAGGGGGCCTCACCGGGGAGCTGTTTTTT
-	TRBV6-5	TRBJ1-2	-	CASRSHDRNYGYTF	TGTGCCAGCAGATCGCACGACAGGAACTATGGCTACACCTTC
-	TRBV4-1	TRBJ2-7	-	CASSQDRRSSSYEQYF	TGCGCCAGCAGCCAAGATCGGCGGTCGAGCTCCTACGAGCAGTACTTC
-	TRBV29-1	TRBJ2-1	-	CSVESDRPYNEQFF	TGCAGCGTTGAGTCCGACAGACCGTACAATGAGCAGTTCTTC
-	TRBV4-2	TRBJ2-1	TRBD2	CASSQSLAGGTEQFF	TGTGCCAGCAGCCAATCGCTAGCGGGAGGCACTGAGCAGTTCTTC
-	TRBV6-2/TRBV6-3	TRBJ2-1	TRBD2	CASSDPGLANEQFF	TGTGCCAGCAGTGATCCGGGACTAGCTAATGAGCAGTTCTTC
once	TRBV12-3/TRBV12-4	TRBJ2-1	TRBD1	CASSFQGAPETQFF	TGTGCCAGCAGTTTTCAGGGGGCTCCAGAGACCCAGTTCTTC
-	TRBV28	TRBJ2-3	-	CASSPDKGHADTQYF	TGTGCCAGCAGCCCTGACAAGGGGCATGCAGATACGCAGTATTTT
-	TRBV28	TRBJ2-5	-	CASSLHSRRETQYF	TGTGCCAGCAGTCTCCACTCCCGAAGAGAGACCCAGTACTTC
-	TRBV2	TRBJ2-3	TRBD2	CASRSSGGHTQYF	TGTGCCAGCAGATCCAGCGGGGGGCATACGCAGTATTTT
-	TRBV12-3/TRBV12-4	TRBJ2-1	-	CASRNRAGLNEQFF	TGTGCCAGCAGGAATCGGGCAGGGCTCAATGAGCAGTTCTTC
once	TRBV7-3	TRBJ2-1	TRBD1	CASSPPGQGARNEQFF	TGTGCCAGCAGCCCCCCGGGACAGGGGGCGCGTAATGAGCAGTTCTTC
-	TRBV6-1	TRBJ1-5	TRBD1	CASSSTGFDQPQHF	TGTGCCAGCAGTTCGACAGGGTTCGATCAGCCCCAGCATTTT
-	TRBV27	TRBJ2-5	TRBD1	CASSGTAIKETQYF	TGTGCCAGCAGTGGGACAGCAATTAAAGAGACCCAGTACTTC
-	TRBV29-1	TRBJ2-1	-	CSVLTISYNEQFF	TGCAGCGTCCTGACGATCTCCTACAATGAGCAGTTCTTC
-	TRBV14	TRBJ1-2	-	CASSQVRGTILLNYGYTF	TGTGCCAGCAGCCAAGTTAGGGGGACCATCCTACTCAACTATGGCTACACCTTC
once	TRBV7-9	TRBJ1-6	TRBD1	CVSSFTGQDSPLHF	TGTGTCAGCAGCTTCACGGGACAGGATTCACCCCTCCACTTT
-	TRBV5-1	TRBJ2-7	TRBD1	CASSSQGDRVHEQYF	TGCGCCAGCAGCTCGCAGGGGGACAGGGTCCACGAGCAGTACTTC
-	TRBV15	TRBJ2-2	-	CATSGTGSRSLKTGELFF	TGTGCCACCAGCGGTACGGGGTCACGGAGCCTGAAGACCGGGGAGCTGTTTTTT
-	TRBV4-2	TRBJ2-4	-	CASSQGGGAKNIQYF	TGTGCCAGCAGCCAGGGGGGAGGCGCCAAAAACATTCAGTACTTC
-	TRBV29-1	TRBJ1-2	-	CSVVETIIYGYTF	TGCAGCGTTGTTGAGACAATCATCTATGGCTACACCTTC
many	TRBV12-3/TRBV12-4	TRBJ2-7	-	CASSQSIAEQYF	TGTGCCAGCAGTCAATCGATCGCCGAGCAGTACTTC
-	TRBV20-1	TRBJ1-4	-	CSARDWAGQKLATNEKLFF	TGCAGTGCCCGAGACTGGGCAGGACAAAAGCTTGCAACTAATGAAAAACTGTTTTTT
-	TRBV2	TRBJ2-5	-	CAMRERGGKETQYF	TGTGCCATGAGGGAAAGGGGGGGAAAGGAGACCCAGTACTTC